What follows are 11 T cell receptor beta chains derived from one specimen sequenced in a study of blood T cell repertoires in COVID-19. Generated by immunoSEQ multiplex PCR, the TCRdb table keeps only in-frame clones and is missing some. Of about 320,000 clones listed, roughly 90% are singletons. The material sequenced was peripheral blood. The receptors shown here come from a woman between 25 and 40 years old with COVID-19, enrolled during active disease.

The chain employs TRBV18 and TRBJ1-3; unclear D gene. Germline CDR1 and CDR2: KGHSH and LQKENI. This CDR3 has 15 amino acids. Trimming stripped 3 bases from V and 0 bases from J, with 9 bases between. This chain's CDR3 is CASSPRERSGNTIYF. In DNA, the CDR3 is TGTGCCAGCTCACCGAGGGAACGCTCTGGAAACACCATATATTTT.

The sample holds many counts of this clone. This chain joins TRBV2 and TRBJ2-7, with 8 nucleotides matching TRBD2. Losses at the gene ends were 6 bases for V and 11 bases for J; bases not matched to a gene: 12. This CDR3 has 13 residues. CDR1 SNHLY and CDR2 FYNNEI come from the germline V gene. CDR3 amino acids: CASRTQTGGTEYF. The CDR3 DNA reads TGTGCCAGCAGGACCCAGACGGGGGGGACGGAGTACTTC.

The rearrangement joins TRBV6-2 or TRBV6-3 to TRBJ2-1; D remains unclear. Germline-derived CDR1 and CDR2 are MNHEY and SVGEGT. This CDR3 spans 15 amino acids. The germline V and J ends were trimmed by 6 bases and 4 bases, with 16 bases remaining between them. CDR3 residues: CASSRGPTEYNEQFF. The CDR3 region has the DNA TGTGCCAGCAGCCGAGGCCCTACGGAATACAATGAGCAGTTCTTC.

The V and J genes are TRBV10-3 and TRBJ1-1; TRBD1 agrees at 9 bases. Unmatched junction bases numbered 6, after V lost 9 bases and J lost 4 bases. Germline V CDR1 and CDR2: ENHRY, SYGVKD. This CDR3 region has 13 residues. CDR3 sequence: CAIETGGGTEAFF. As DNA, the CDR3 is TGTGCCATTGAGACAGGGGGTGGCACTGAAGCTTTCTTT.

The J gene is TRBJ1-2, the V gene TRBV6-5, with TRBD1 matching over 7 bases. CDR1 MNHEY and CDR2 SVGAGI come from the germline V gene. V dropped 0 bases and J dropped 2; count of bases not matched to a gene: 6. The length of the CDR3 is 16 residues. The DNA for the CDR3 is TGTGCCAGCAGTTACTCGAATAGGGGGCGAAACTATGGCTACACCTTC. Translating gives CASSYSNRGRNYGYTF.

This chain connects TRBV13 to TRBJ1-2, with 9 nucleotides matching TRBD1. Trimming cost V 2 bases and J 10 bases; bases outside gene matches: 5. The CDR3 length is 13 residues. Germline CDR1 is PRHDT and CDR2 is FYEKMQ (reference sequence). The CDR3 DNA is TGTGCCAGCAGCTTAATTGGGACAGGGCACTACACCTTC. Translated: CASSLIGTGHYTF. The full variable domain, rest sourced from reference TRBV13 and TRBJ1-2, is AAGVIQSPRHLIKEKRETATLKCYPIPRHDTVYWYQQGPGQDPQFLISFYEKMQSDKGSIPDRFSAQQFSDYHSELNMSSLELGDSALYFCASSLIGTGHYTFGSGTRLTVV.

The rearrangement joins TRBV27 to TRBJ1-2, with a weak D call TRBD1 (5 bases). CDR1 MNHEY and CDR2 SMNVEV come from the germline V gene (reference sequence). Trimming pared 4 bases from V and 7 bases from J, leaving 13 bases between. This CDR3 has 13 residues. CDR3: CASSSAQGSGYTF. As DNA, the CDR3 is TGTGCCAGCAGTTCCGCTCAGGGTTCTGGCTACACCTTC.

The V call is TRBV6-1, the J call TRBJ1-2; D is perhaps TRBD1 (5 bases). CDR1 is MNHNS, CDR2 SASEGT, per germline. CDR3 size: 14 residues. V dropped 2 bases and J dropped 2 bases, with 9 bases sitting between them. The CDR3 DNA sequence: TGTGCCAGCAGTGAACCAGGGTTAAACTATGGCTACACCTTC. Translated: CASSEPGLNYGYTF.

The chain combines TRBV6-1 with TRBJ2-7; 7 positions agree with TRBD1. This CDR3 is 15 amino acids long. The junction had 5 bases not matched to a gene; V was cut back by 1 base and J by 2 bases. Germline CDR1 MNHNS, CDR2 SASEGT. Written as DNA, the CDR3 is TGTGCCAGCAGTGAAGGGGCAGGGGGTCCCTACGAGCAGTACTTC. Residues: CASSEGAGGPYEQYF.

The chain carries TRBV4-2 and TRBJ2-7, with 7 bases lining up with TRBD1. The CDR3 covers 14 residues. CDR1 and CDR2 from the germline V gene are LGHNA and YNFKEQ. Trimming removed 4 bases from V and 0 bases from J; junction bases left unmatched: 3. CDR3 in amino acids: CASSLGTDSYEQYF. The CDR3 DNA sequence: TGTGCCAGCAGCCTAGGGACAGACTCCTACGAGCAGTACTTC.

At least ten counts were recorded for this clone. CDR3 amino acids: CASTLTESTDTQYF. As DNA, the CDR3 is TGTGCCAGCACCCTGACAGAGAGCACAGATACGCAGTATTTT. V gene TRBV27 combines with J gene TRBJ2-3, with a tentative D call TRBD1 (5 bases). The V gene lost 7 bases and the J gene lost 0 bases, with 11 bases spanning the gap. Germline lookup yields CDR1 MNHEY and CDR2 SMNVEV (reference sequence). The CDR3 length is 14 residues.